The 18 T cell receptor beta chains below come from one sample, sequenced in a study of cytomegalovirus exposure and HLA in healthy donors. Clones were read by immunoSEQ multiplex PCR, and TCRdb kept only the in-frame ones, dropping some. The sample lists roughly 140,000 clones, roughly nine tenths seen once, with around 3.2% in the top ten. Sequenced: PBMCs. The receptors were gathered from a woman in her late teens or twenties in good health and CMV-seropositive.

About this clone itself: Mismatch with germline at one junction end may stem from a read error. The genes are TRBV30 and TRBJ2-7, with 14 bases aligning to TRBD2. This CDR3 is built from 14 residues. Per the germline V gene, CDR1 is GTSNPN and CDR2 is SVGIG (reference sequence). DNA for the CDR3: TGTGCCTGGAGTATTGCGGGGACTAGCGGGAGTTTACACTTC. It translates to CAWSIAGTSGSLHF.

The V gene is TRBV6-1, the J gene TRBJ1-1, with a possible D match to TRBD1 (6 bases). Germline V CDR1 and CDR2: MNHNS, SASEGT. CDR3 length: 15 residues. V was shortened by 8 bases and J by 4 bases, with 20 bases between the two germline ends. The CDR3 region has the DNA TGTGCCAGCGAGCGGGATAGGACAGAAGGCACTGAAGCTTTCTTT. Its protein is CASERDRTEGTEAFF.

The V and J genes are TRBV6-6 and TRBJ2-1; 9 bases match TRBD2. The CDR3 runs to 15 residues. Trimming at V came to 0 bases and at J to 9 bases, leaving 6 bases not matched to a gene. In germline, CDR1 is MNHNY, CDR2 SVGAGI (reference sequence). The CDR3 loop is CASSYSSSGTSEQFF. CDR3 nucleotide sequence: TGTGCCAGCAGTTACTCGTCTAGCGGGACTTCTGAGCAGTTCTTC.

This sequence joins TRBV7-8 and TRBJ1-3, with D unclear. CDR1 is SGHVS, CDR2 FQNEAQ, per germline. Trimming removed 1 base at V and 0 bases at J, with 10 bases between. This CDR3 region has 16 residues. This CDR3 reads CASSLVVGSSGNTIYF. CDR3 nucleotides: TGTGCCAGCAGCTTAGTGGTAGGGAGCTCTGGAAACACCATATATTTT.

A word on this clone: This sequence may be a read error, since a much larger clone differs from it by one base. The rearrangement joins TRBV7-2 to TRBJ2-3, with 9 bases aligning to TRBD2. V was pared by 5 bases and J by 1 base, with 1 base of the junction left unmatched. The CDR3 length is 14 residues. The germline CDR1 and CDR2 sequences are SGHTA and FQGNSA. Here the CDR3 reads CASSRTSGTDTQYF. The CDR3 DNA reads TGTGCCAGCAGCCGGACTAGCGGCACAGATACGCAGTATTTT.

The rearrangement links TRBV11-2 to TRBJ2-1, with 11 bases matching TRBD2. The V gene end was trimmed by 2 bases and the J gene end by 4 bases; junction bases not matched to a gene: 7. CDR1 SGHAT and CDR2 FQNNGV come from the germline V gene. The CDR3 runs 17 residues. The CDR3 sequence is CASSLSGTSGLYNEQFF. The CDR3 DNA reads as TGTGCCAGCAGCTTATCCGGGACTAGCGGATTGTACAATGAGCAGTTCTTC.

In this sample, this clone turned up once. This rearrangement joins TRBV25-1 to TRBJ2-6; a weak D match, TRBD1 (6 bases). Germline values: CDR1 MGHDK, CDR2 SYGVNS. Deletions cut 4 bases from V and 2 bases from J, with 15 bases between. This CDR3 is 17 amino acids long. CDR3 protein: CASSATTGSPGANVLTF. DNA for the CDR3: TGTGCCAGCAGTGCAACTACAGGGTCACCTGGGGCCAACGTCCTGACTTTC.

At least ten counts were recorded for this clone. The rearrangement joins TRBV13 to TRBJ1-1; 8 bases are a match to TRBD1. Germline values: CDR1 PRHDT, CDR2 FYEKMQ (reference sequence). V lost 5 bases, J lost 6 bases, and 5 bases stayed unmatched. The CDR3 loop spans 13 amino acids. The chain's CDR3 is CASSRQGAPEAFF. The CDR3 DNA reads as TGTGCCAGCAGCCGGCAGGGGGCCCCTGAAGCTTTCTTT.

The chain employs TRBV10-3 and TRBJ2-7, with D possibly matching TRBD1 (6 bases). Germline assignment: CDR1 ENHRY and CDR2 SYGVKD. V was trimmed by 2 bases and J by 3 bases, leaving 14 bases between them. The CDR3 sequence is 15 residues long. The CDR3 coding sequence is TGTGCCATCAGTGAGGGGGGCGGCGGTAACTACGAGCAGTACTTC. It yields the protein CAISEGGGGNYEQYF.

The CDR3 nucleotides read TGTGCCATCAGTGAGTCGACAGGGGAAGTTGGTCAGCCCCAGCATTTT. This sequence encodes CAISESTGEVGQPQHF. The chain has TRBV10-3 and TRBJ1-5; 8 nucleotides match TRBD1. V lost 0 bases and J lost 6; bases outside the gene matches: 7. CDR1 and CDR2 (germline): ENHRY, SYGVKD. The length of the CDR3 is 16 residues.

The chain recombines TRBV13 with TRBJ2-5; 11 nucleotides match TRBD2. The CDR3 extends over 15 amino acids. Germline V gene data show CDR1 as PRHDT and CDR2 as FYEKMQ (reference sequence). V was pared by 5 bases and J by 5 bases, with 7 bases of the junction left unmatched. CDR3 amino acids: CASSPTSGILETQYF. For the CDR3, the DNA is TGTGCCAGCAGCCCGACTAGCGGGATCTTGGAGACCCAGTACTTC.

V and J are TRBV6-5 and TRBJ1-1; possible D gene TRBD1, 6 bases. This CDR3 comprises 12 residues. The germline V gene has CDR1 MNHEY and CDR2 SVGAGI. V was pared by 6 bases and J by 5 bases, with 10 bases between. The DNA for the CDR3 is TGTGCCAGCAGACAGGGTATAACTGAAGCTTTCTTT. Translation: CASRQGITEAFF.

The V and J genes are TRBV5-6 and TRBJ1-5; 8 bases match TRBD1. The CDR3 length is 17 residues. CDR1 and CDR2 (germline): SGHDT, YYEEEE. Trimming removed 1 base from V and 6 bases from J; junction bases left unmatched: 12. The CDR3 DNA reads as TGTGCCAGCAGCTTGTGGGCAGGGGGCAGCTTAAGTCAGCCCCAGCATTTT. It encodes CASSLWAGGSLSQPQHF.

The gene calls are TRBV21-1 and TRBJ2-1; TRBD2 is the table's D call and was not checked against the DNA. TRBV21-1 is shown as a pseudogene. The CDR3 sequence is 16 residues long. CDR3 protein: CASSGRTSGPYNEQFF. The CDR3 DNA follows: TGTGCCAGCAGCGGACGGACTAGCGGACCCTACAATGAGCAGTTCTTC.

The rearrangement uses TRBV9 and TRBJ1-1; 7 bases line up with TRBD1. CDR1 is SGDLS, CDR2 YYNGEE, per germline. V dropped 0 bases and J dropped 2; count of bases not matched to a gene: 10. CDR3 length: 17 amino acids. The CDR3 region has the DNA TGTGCCAGCAGCGTAGTAGGGACAGAGGCTTTAAACACTGAAGCTTTCTTT. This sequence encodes CASSVVGTEALNTEAFF.

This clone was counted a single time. CDR3 DNA sequence: TGTGCCAGCAGCTTGGGCGGGCCTTACAATGAGCAGTTCTTC. Translated, it gives CASSLGGPYNEQFF. V and J are TRBV7-3 and TRBJ2-1, with D possibly being TRBD2 (5 bases). V was cut by 3 bases and J by 4 bases, with 10 bases left in between. Germline values: CDR1 SGHTA, CDR2 FQGTGA. This CDR3 contains 14 residues.

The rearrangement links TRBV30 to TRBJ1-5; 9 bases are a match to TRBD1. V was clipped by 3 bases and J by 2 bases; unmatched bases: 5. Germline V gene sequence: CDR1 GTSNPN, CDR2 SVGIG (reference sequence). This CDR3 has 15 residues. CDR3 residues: CAWSGDRGGNQPQHF. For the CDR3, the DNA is TGTGCCTGGAGCGGCGACAGGGGGGGCAATCAGCCCCAGCATTTT.

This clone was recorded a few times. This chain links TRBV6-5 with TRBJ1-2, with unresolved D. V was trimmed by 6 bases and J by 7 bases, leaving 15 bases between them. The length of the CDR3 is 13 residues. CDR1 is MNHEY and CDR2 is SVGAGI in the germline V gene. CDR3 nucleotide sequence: TGTGCCAGCAGCCTGGGGAGGGCTGGTGGCTACACCTTC. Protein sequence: CASSLGRAGGYTF.